Described below is a single T cell receptor beta chain sequence and its context. Enrollees, about 18 to 95 years old, lived in around 23 US areas. Cohorts were determined from participant-reported clinical history. These data originate in a study of blood T cell repertoires in COVID-19. Original analysis: Estimates of nucleated cell counts were drawn from the amplification of reference gene primers. Sequencing was performed with immunoSEQ multiplex PCR; in TCRdb, only in-frame clones are kept and a portion is missing. That table gives V, J and clone size, and the DNA gave D and trimming. The table records about 310,000 clones, just under 90% of them present only once. After removal of 4 bases from V and 5 bases from J, the junction contained 11 bases not matched to a gene. Looked up from germline, CDR1 is MGHRA and CDR2 is YSYEKL. This CDR3 contains 17 residues.

The receptor was derived from a woman aged 25 to 39 who had recovered from COVID-19. Material for sequencing was PBMCs or T cells enriched from blood (not recorded which). The V gene is TRBV4-1, the J gene TRBJ1-5, with TRBD1 matching 10 bases. The CDR3 nucleotides read TGCGCCAGCAGCCCGACAGGGGGCGCAAAAGTCGATCAGCCCCAGCATTTT. It yields the protein CASSPTGGAKVDQPQHF.